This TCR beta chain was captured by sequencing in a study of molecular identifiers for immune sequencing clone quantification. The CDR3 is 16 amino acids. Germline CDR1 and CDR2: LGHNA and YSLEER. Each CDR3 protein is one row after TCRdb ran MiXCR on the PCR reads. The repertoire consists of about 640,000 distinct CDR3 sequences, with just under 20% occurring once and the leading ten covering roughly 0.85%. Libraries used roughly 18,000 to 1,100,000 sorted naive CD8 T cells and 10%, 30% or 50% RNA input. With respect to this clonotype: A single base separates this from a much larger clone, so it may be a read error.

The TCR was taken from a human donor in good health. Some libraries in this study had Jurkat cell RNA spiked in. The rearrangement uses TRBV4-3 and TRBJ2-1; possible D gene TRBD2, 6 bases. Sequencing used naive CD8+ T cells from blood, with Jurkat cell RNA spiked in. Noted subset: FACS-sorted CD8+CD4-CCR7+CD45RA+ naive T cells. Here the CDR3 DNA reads TGCGTCAGCAGCCAAGATAAGGAGGGCGCTTACAATGAGCAGTTCTTC. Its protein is CVSSQDKEGAYNEQFF.